Listed here are 7 T cell receptor beta chains from one sample, sequenced in a study of cytomegalovirus exposure and HLA in healthy donors. A multiplex PCR was run with 60 Vbeta primers and 13 Jbeta primers. The repertoire was sequenced with immunoSEQ multiplex PCR; TCRdb's copy has only in-frame clones and lacks some. The table has around 160,000 clones, roughly 74% seen once. Sequencing was performed on PBMCs. Receptor source: a male donor in good health and CMV-seronegative.

The V gene is TRBV2, the J gene TRBJ1-5; a possible D gene is TRBD1 (5 bases). There are 14 residues in the CDR3. V was pared by 1 base and J by 4 bases, with 8 bases between. CDR1 and CDR2 from the germline V gene are SNHLY and FYNNEI. The CDR3 DNA reads TGTGCCAGCAGTGAAGTACAGGTAAATCAGCCCCAGCATTTT. As protein: CASSEVQVNQPQHF.

The chain employs TRBV30 and TRBJ2-2; a weak D match, TRBD1 (6 bases). The V gene lost 3 bases and the J gene lost 0 bases, with 8 bases spanning the gap. CDR3 length: 14 residues. The germline CDR1 and CDR2 sequences are GTSNPN and SVGIG (reference sequence). The CDR3 reads CAWRGHPNTGELFF. The CDR3 DNA follows: TGTGCCTGGAGGGGACATCCGAACACCGGGGAGCTGTTTTTT.

The chain couples TRBV5-4 to TRBJ2-7; TRBD1 matches 8 bases. Trimming removed 4 bases from V and 11 bases from J; junction bases left unmatched: 5. Germline CDR1 and CDR2: SGHNT and YYREEE (reference sequence). The CDR3 has 11 residues. The CDR3 protein is CASSTGQGEYF. CDR3 in DNA: TGTGCCAGCAGCACCGGACAGGGAGAGTACTTC.

In its sample, this clone was seen a few times. This rearrangement joins TRBV15 to TRBJ2-7; 10 bases align to TRBD2. The length of the CDR3 is 15 residues. The V gene's germline CDR1 is LNHNV and CDR2 YYDKDF (reference sequence). V shed 3 bases, J shed 5 bases, and the junction held 7 bases outside the gene matches. The CDR3: CATSRGVAGGHEQYF. In nucleotides, the CDR3 is TGTGCCACCAGCAGGGGGGTAGCGGGAGGCCACGAGCAGTACTTC.

V gene TRBV7-8 combines with J gene TRBJ2-7, with 7 bases that match TRBD2. The CDR3 covers 13 residues. CDR1 SGHVS and CDR2 FQNEAQ come from the germline V gene. The V and J ends lost 6 bases and 1 base, in that order; junction bases with no gene match: 3. Here the CDR3 reads CASSPGGSYEQYF. CDR3 DNA sequence: TGTGCCAGCAGTCCGGGGGGATCCTACGAGCAGTACTTC.

This clone was recorded only once. This rearrangement joins TRBV5-6 to TRBJ2-5, with a possible D match to TRBD1 (5 bases). The J call is uncertain, as TRBJ2-7 better fits the DNA end. The V gene's germline CDR1 is SGHDT and CDR2 YYEEEE. The CDR3 length is 12 residues. The DNA for the CDR3 is TGTGCCAGCAGCTTCGACAGCTACGAGCAGTACTTC. This encodes CASSFDSYEQYF.

The V gene is TRBV7-9, the J gene TRBJ2-3; no reliable D call. Germline-derived CDR1 and CDR2 are SEHNR and FQNEAQ (reference sequence). V gave up 2 bases and J gave up 6 bases, with 6 bases separating them. CDR3 length equals 12 residues. In nucleotides, the CDR3 is TGTGCCAGCAGCTTATTCGCGGATACGCAGTATTTT. Its translation: CASSLFADTQYF.